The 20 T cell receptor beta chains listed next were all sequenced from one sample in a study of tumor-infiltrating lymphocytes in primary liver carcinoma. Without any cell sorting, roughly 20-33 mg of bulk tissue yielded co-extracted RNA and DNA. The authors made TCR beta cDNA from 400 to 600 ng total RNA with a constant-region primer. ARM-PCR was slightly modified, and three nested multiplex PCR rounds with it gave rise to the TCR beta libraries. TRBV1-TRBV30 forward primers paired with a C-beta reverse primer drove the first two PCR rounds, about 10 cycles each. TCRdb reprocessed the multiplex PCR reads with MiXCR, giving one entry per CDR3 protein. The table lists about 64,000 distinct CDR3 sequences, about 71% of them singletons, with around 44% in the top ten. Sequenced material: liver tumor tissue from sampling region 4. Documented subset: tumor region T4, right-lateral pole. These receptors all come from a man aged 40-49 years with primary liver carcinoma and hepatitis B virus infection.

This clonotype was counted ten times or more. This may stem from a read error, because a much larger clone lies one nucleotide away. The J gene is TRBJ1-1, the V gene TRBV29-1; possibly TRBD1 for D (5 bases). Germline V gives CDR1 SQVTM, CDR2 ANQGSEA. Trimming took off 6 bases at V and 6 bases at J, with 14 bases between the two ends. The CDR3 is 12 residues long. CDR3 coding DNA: TGCAGCGTCCCTCAGGGCAGGGCTGAAGCTTTCTTT. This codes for CSVPQGRAEAFF.

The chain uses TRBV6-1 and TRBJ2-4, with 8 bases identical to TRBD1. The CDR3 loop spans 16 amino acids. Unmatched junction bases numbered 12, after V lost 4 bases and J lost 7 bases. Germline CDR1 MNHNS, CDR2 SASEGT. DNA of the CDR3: TGTGCCAGCAGTGCCACAGGGGGGTTCGACAAGAACATTCAGTACTTC. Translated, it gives CASSATGGFDKNIQYF.

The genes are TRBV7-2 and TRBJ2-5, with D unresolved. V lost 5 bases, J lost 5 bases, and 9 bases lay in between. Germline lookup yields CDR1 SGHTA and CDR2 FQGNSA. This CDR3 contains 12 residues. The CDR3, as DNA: TGTGCCAGCAGCCCCTCGCGGGAGACCCAGTACTTC. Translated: CASSPSRETQYF.

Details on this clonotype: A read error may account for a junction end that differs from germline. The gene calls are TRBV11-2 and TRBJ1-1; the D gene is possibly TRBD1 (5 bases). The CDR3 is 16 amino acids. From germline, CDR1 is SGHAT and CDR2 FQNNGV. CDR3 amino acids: CVSNRGRAGIFTEAFF. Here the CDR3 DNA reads TGTGTCAGCAACCGAGGTAGGGCAGGGATCTTCACCGAAGCTTTCTTT. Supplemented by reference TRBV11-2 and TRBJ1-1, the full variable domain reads EAGVAQSPRYKIIEKRQSVAFWCNPISGHATLYWYQQILGQGPKLLIQFQNNGVVDDSQLPKDRFSAERLKGVDSTLKIQPAKLEDSAVYLCVSNRGRAGIFTEAFFGQGTRLTVV.

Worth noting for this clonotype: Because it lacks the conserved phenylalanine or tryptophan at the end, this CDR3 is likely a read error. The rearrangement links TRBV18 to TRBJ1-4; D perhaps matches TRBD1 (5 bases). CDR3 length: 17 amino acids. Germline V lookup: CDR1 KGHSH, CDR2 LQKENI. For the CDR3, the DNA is TGTACCAGCTCACCGACCTGGGACGGAAAAAATAATGAAAAACTGTTTTTA. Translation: CTSSPTWDGKNNEKLFL.

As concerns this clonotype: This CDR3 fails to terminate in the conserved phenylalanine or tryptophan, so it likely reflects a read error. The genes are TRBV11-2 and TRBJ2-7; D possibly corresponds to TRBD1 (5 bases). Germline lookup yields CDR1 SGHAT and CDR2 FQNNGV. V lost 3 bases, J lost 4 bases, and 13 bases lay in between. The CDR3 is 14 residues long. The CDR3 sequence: CASSFEQVAYEQYL. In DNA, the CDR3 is TGTGCCAGCAGCTTCGAACAGGTGGCATACGAGCAGTACCTC.

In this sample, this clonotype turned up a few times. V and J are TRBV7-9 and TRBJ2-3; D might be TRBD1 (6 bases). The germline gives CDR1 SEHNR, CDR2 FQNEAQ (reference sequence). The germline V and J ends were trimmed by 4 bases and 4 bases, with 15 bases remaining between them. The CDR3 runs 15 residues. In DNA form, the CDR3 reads TGTGCCAGCAGCTCGTACAGGGACGGGGCAGATACGCAGTATTTT. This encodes CASSSYRDGADTQYF.

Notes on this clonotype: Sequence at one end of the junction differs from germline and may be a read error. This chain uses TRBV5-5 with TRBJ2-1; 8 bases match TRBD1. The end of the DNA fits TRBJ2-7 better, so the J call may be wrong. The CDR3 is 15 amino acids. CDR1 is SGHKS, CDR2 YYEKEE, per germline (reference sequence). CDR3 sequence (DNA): TGCGCCTGCAGCCCTGGACAGGGTTCCTACAATGAGCAGTACTTC. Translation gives CACSPGQGSYNEQYF.

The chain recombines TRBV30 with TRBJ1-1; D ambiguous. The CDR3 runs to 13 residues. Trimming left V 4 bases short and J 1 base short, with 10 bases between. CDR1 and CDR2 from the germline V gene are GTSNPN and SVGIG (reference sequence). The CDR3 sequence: CAWIGEANTEAFF. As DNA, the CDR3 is TGTGCCTGGATAGGAGAAGCGAACACTGAAGCTTTCTTT.

In DNA, the CDR3 is TGCGCCAGCAGCGTCGCACAGGACAGGGAAGCTTTCTTT. This codes for CASSVAQDREAFF. The chain carries TRBV5-1 and TRBJ1-1, with 7 bases aligning to TRBD1. The CDR3 extends over 13 amino acids. Germline V gene sequence: CDR1 SGHRS, CDR2 YFSETQ. After removal of 4 bases from V and 8 bases from J, the junction contained 8 bases not matched to a gene.

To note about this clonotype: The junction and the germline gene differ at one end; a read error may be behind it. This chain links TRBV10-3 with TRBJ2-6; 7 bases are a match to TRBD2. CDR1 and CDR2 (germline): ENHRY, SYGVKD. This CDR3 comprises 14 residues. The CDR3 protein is CATRGETGVNVPTF. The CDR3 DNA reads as TGTGCCACTCGGGGGGAAACTGGGGTCAACGTCCCGACTTTC.

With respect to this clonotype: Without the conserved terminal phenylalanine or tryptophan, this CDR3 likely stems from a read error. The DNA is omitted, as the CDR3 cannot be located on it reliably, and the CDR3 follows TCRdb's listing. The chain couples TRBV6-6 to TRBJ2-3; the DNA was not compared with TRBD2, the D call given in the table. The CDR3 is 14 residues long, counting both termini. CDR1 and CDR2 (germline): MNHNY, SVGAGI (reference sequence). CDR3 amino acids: CASRYSGNTDTLYL.

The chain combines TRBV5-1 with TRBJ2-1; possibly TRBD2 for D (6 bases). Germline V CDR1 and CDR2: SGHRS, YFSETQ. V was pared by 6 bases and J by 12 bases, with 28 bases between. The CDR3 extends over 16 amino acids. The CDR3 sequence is CASNPFGTGGYYVQFF. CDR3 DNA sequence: TGCGCCAGCAACCCCTTCGGGACCGGGGGTTACTATGTGCAGTTCTTC. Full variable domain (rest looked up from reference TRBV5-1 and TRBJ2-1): KAGVTQTPRYLIKTRGQQVTLSCSPISGHRSVSWYQQTPGQGLQFLFEYFSETQRNKGNFPGRFSGRQFSNSRSEMNVSTLELGDSALYLCASNPFGTGGYYVQFFGPGTRLTVL.

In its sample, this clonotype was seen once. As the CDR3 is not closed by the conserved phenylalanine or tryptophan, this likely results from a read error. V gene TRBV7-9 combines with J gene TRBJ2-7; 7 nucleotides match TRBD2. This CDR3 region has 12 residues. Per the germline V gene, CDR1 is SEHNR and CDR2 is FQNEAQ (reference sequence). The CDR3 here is CGSGDGSYEQYL. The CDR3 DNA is TGTGGCAGCGGGGACGGCTCCTACGAGCAGTACTTA.

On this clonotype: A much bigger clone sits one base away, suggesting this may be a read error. CDR3 in DNA: TGTGCCAGCAACCCGAGACTAGCGGGAGCGCTGCAGTTCTTC. It codes for CASNPRLAGALQFF. The rearrangement links TRBV11-1 to TRBJ2-1; 12 bases line up with TRBD2. The CDR3 has 14 residues. The trim removed 7 bases at V and 12 bases at J, leaving 10 bases unmatched. Germline V gene sequence: CDR1 SGHAT, CDR2 FQDESV (reference sequence).

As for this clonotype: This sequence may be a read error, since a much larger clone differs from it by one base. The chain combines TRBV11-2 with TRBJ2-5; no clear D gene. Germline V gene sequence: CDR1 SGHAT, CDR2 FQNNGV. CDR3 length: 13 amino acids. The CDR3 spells CASSVESKGTQYF. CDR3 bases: TGTGCCAGCAGCGTAGAATCCAAGGGGACCCAGTACTTC. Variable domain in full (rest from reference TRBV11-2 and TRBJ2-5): EAGVAQSPRYKIIEKRQSVAFWCNPISGHATLYWYQQILGQGPKLLIQFQNNGVVDDSQLPKDRFSAERLKGVDSTLKIQPAKLEDSAVYLCASSVESKGTQYFGPGTRLLVL.

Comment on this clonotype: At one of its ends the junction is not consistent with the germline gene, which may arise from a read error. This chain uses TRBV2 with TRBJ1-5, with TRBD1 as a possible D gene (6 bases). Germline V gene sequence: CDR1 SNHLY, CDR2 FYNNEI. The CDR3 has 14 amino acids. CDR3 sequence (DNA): TGTGCCAGCAGGGACAGCTATAGCGATCAGTCCCAGCATTTT. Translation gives CASRDSYSDQSQHF.

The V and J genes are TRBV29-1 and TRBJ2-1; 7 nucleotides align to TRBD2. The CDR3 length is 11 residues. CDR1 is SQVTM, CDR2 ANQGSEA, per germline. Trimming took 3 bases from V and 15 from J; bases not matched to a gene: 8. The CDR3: CSVDAGLGLFF. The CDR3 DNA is TGCAGCGTTGATGCAGGACTAGGACTGTTCTTC.

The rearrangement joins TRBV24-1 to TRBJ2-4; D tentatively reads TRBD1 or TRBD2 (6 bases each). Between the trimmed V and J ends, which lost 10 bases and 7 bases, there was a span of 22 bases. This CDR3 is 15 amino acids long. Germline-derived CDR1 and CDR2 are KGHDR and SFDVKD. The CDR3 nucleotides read TGTGCCACTAGCGATTCGACAAGGGGGGTGAACATTCAGTACTTC. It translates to CATSDSTRGVNIQYF.

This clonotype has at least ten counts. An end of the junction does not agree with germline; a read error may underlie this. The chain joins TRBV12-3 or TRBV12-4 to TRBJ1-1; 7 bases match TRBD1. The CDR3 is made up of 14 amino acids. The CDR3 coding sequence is TGTGCCAGCAGACCTCGGACAGGAAACACTGAAGTTCTCTTT. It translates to CASRPRTGNTEVLF.